Below, 22 T cell receptor beta chains from the same sample are listed, as sequenced in a study of blood T cell repertoires in COVID-19. Sequencing used immunoSEQ multiplex PCR; TCRdb keeps in-frame clones, though not all of them. The sample lists 95,000 to 120,000 clones; approximately 83% were seen once. The sample taken for sequencing was peripheral blood. Receptors were obtained from a woman in her 70s with acute or convalescent COVID-19.

This chain joins TRBV6-5 and TRBJ1-1, with D hard to call. The CDR3 has 12 residues. Trimming pared 6 bases from V and 0 bases from J, leaving 5 bases between. Germline loops: CDR1 MNHEY, CDR2 SVGAGI. CDR3 sequence reads: CASRRVNTEAFF. The CDR3 nucleotides are TGTGCCAGCAGACGAGTGAACACTGAAGCTTTCTTT.

The sample holds one count of this clone. V usage is TRBV19 and J usage is TRBJ1-2; D gene unclear. Germline V lookup: CDR1 LNHDA, CDR2 SQIVND (reference sequence). The CDR3 is made up of 12 amino acids. The germline V and J ends were trimmed by 1 base and 7 bases, with 7 bases remaining between them. CDR3 residues: CASSIVTGGYTF. CDR3 nucleotides: TGTGCCAGTAGTATAGTGACGGGTGGCTACACCTTC.

CDR3 residues: CASSTQGASTEAFF. CDR3 DNA sequence: TGTGCCAGCAGTACGCAGGGGGCGAGCACTGAAGCTTTCTTT. V gene TRBV2 combines with J gene TRBJ1-1, with 8 bases that match TRBD1. Trimming removed 5 bases from V and 4 bases from J; junction bases left unmatched: 6. Per germline, CDR1 SNHLY and CDR2 FYNNEI. CDR3 length: 14 amino acids.

To note about this clone: Other DNA variants within this sample encode the same CDR3. The chain has TRBV18 and TRBJ1-5; a weak D match, TRBD1 (5 bases). Looked up from germline, CDR1 is KGHSH and CDR2 is LQKENI. This CDR3 is built from 14 residues. The V and J ends lost 3 bases and 4 bases respectively, with 10 bases between them. The CDR3: CASSPGGGNQPQHF. CDR3 in DNA: TGTGCCAGCTCACCCGGGGGTGGAAATCAGCCCCAGCATTTT.

This rearrangement joins TRBV7-3 to TRBJ2-5; TRBD1 matches at 9 bases. This CDR3 contains 14 residues. Germline V CDR1 and CDR2: SGHTA, FQGTGA. V lost 5 bases, J lost 5 bases, and 6 bases stayed unmatched. The CDR3 DNA sequence: TGTGCCAGCAGCCCAACAGGGGGCCGGGAGACCCAGTACTTC. It yields the protein CASSPTGGRETQYF.

The V and J genes are TRBV6-5 and TRBJ2-7, with D hard to call. V lost 8 bases and J 4 bases, leaving 6 bases between the germline ends. From germline, CDR1 is MNHEY and CDR2 SVGAGI. This CDR3 has 10 amino acids. Written as DNA, the CDR3 is TGTGCCAGCGGAGCATACGAGCAGTACTTC. Its protein product is CASGAYEQYF.

The chain carries TRBV2 and TRBJ1-2, with 9 bases that match TRBD1. The CDR3 extends over 13 amino acids. From germline, CDR1 is SNHLY and CDR2 FYNNEI. J gave up 6 bases and V 6 bases, and 5 bases lay outside the gene matches. The DNA of the CDR3 is TGTGCCAGCAGAAGGACAGGGGTAAATGGCTACACCTTC. Its translation: CASRRTGVNGYTF.

J is TRBJ1-2 and V is TRBV27; a possible D gene is TRBD1 (5 bases). The CDR3 is made up of 15 amino acids. Trimming left V 5 bases short and J 5 bases short, with 18 bases between. The germline CDR1 and CDR2 sequences are MNHEY and SMNVEV (reference sequence). The CDR3 sequence is CASSPFEGAHYGYTF. CDR3 coding DNA: TGTGCCAGCAGTCCTTTTGAAGGGGCTCATTATGGCTACACCTTC.

The J gene is TRBJ2-1, the V gene TRBV4-1; D not certain. Germline CDR1 reads MGHRA; CDR2 reads YSYEKL. V dropped 0 bases and J dropped 3 bases, with 9 bases sitting between them. The CDR3 extends over 15 amino acids. CDR3 DNA sequence: TGCGCCAGCAGCCAAGACAGTTCTTTCTACAATGAGCAGTTCTTC. This translates into CASSQDSSFYNEQFF.

V is TRBV2 and J is TRBJ1-1; D unclear. Trimming shortened V by 6 bases and J by 2 bases, and 7 bases separated the two germline ends. This CDR3 has 12 residues. Germline V gene lookup returns CDR1 SNHLY and CDR2 FYNNEI. DNA for the CDR3: TGTGCCAGCAGGTCAGAAAACACTGAAGCTTTCTTT. Its translation is CASRSENTEAFF.

The chain couples TRBV2 to TRBJ1-2, with 7 bases lining up with TRBD1. This CDR3 is 15 amino acids long. CDR1 and CDR2 (germline): SNHLY, FYNNEI. Germline trimming cut 3 bases from V and 5 bases from J; bases unmatched to any gene: 9. The chain's CDR3 is CASSDRTGGDYGYTF. DNA for the CDR3: TGTGCCAGCAGTGATAGGACAGGTGGGGATTATGGCTACACCTTC.

The rearrangement joins TRBV28 to TRBJ2-1; D may be TRBD2 (5 bases). This CDR3 is built from 14 residues. The germline CDR1 and CDR2 sequences are MDHEN and SYDVKM. Trimming shortened V by 8 bases and J by 5 bases, and 16 bases separated the two germline ends. CDR3: CASDSAGGHNEQFF. DNA for the CDR3: TGTGCCAGCGATTCGGCGGGCGGACACAATGAGCAGTTCTTC.

The V and J genes are TRBV7-8 and TRBJ2-1; 9 bases line up with TRBD1. Germline V gene lookup returns CDR1 SGHVS and CDR2 FQNEAQ. The CDR3 is 15 residues long. The J segment lost 8 bases and the V segment lost 7 bases, leaving 12 bases of the junction unmatched. CDR3 in DNA: TGTGCCAGCACCTCTGGGACGGGACAGGGCGATGAGCAGTTCTTC. Its protein is CASTSGTGQGDEQFF.

V is TRBV21-1 and J is TRBJ1-2; the table's D call, TRBD1, was not checked against the DNA. TRBV21-1 is termed a pseudogene. This CDR3 spans 14 amino acids. This chain's CDR3 is CASSNTRASYGYTF. The CDR3 DNA is TGTGCCAGCAGCAATACCAGGGCTAGCTATGGCTACACCTTC.

The chain combines TRBV19 with TRBJ1-4, with 8 bases lining up with TRBD1. With V trimmed by 7 bases and J by 8 bases, 6 bases remained unmatched. The CDR3 is 13 residues long. Germline V gene sequence: CDR1 LNHDA, CDR2 SQIVND (reference sequence). CDR3 nucleotides: TGTGCCAGTAAGGACAGGGCGGGCGAAAAACTGTTTTTT. It encodes CASKDRAGEKLFF. Complete variable domain (other parts from reference TRBV19 and TRBJ1-4): DGGITQSPKYLFRKEGQNVTLSCEQNLNHDAMYWYRQDPGQGLRLIYYSQIVNDFQKGDIAEGYSVSREKKESFPLTVTSAQKNPTAFYLCASKDRAGEKLFFGSGTQLSVL.

This clone occurred once. The chain has TRBV10-3 and TRBJ2-2; 10 positions agree with TRBD2. In germline, CDR1 is ENHRY, CDR2 SYGVKD. V shed 4 bases and J 4 bases; nucleotides not matched to a gene: 6. The CDR3 runs 16 residues. CDR3 residues: CAISGSSGSFTGELFF. Here the CDR3 DNA reads TGTGCCATCAGTGGATCTAGCGGGAGTTTCACCGGGGAGCTGTTTTTT.

The chain employs TRBV4-2 and TRBJ1-3; unclear D gene. Trimming stripped 0 bases from V and 0 bases from J, with 9 bases between. The CDR3 has 16 amino acids. CDR1 and CDR2 from the germline V gene are LGHNA and YNFKEQ. The CDR3 DNA is TGTGCCAGCAGCCAAGATCAGGCGAGCTCTGGAAACACCATATATTTT. Protein: CASSQDQASSGNTIYF.

The J gene is TRBJ2-1, the V gene TRBV5-4; 9 nucleotides align to TRBD2. The length of the CDR3 is 18 residues. Germline assignment: CDR1 SGHNT and CDR2 YYREEE (reference sequence). V trimming: 6 bases; J trimming: 1 base; junction bases outside the gene matches: 14. CDR3 DNA: TGTGCCAGCACCCCTCGGGGGCGGGGGGGCGGATCCTACAATGAGCAGTTCTTC. Its protein product is CASTPRGRGGGSYNEQFF. Drawing the rest from reference TRBV5-4 and TRBJ2-1, the complete variable domain is ETGVTQSPTHLIKTRGQQVTLRCSSQSGHNTVSWYQQALGQGPQFIFQYYREEENGRGNFPPRFSGLQFPNYSSELNVNALELDDSALYLCASTPRGRGGGSYNEQFFGPGTRLTVL.

The CDR3 loop reads CASKMAIGAGELFF. The CDR3 DNA follows: TGTGCCAGTAAGATGGCAATCGGGGCCGGGGAGCTGTTTTTT. The chain is built from TRBV19 and TRBJ2-2, with a weak D call TRBD2 (5 bases). V lost 7 bases to trimming and J lost 6 bases, with 15 bases between them. Germline V gene sequence: CDR1 LNHDA, CDR2 SQIVND (reference sequence). The CDR3 loop spans 14 amino acids.

The chain links TRBV2 to TRBJ1-2; 11 nucleotides match TRBD1. Germline values: CDR1 SNHLY, CDR2 FYNNEI. V shed 11 bases and J 5 bases; nucleotides not matched to a gene: 7. The CDR3 totals 13 residues. The CDR3 reads CACRTGGWYGYTF. The CDR3 bases are TGTGCCTGTAGGACAGGGGGCTGGTATGGCTACACCTTC.

The chain is built from TRBV5-1 and TRBJ2-3; maybe TRBD2 (6 bases). CDR1 is SGHRS and CDR2 is YFSETQ in the germline V gene. V was shortened by 0 bases and J by 4 bases, with 12 bases between the two germline ends. CDR3 length: 15 residues. The CDR3 coding sequence is TGCGCCAGCAGCTTGGGTTTGCGGGGAGCAGATACGCAGTATTTT. This encodes CASSLGLRGADTQYF.

The table lists this clone with a count of one. V and J are TRBV11-3 and TRBJ2-3; the match to TRBD2 covers 7 bases. The CDR3 has 13 residues. The germline V gene encodes CDR1 SGHNT and CDR2 YENEEA. The J segment lost 6 bases and the V segment lost 4 bases, leaving 4 bases of the junction unmatched. DNA of the CDR3: TGTGCCAGCAGCTGGACTAGAGGGGATACGCAGTATTTT. Amino acids: CASSWTRGDTQYF.